The following is a TCR beta chain sequence with its context. The antigen is undetermined. This sample was taken from a study of somatic mutations in cytotoxic T cells in rheumatoid arthritis. Study-wide results and caveats: Antigens bound by the expanded CD8+ clones were not identified. CD8+ T-cell clonality did not differ significantly between rheumatoid arthritis patients and age-matched healthy controls.

The method was immunoSEQ multiplex PCR; TCRdb's version includes in-frame clones alone and lacks a portion of them. Of some 17,000 clones listed, 82% were seen once; the top ten hold about 21%. The V gene lost 2 bases and the J gene lost 5 bases, with 7 bases spanning the gap. CDR3 length: 13 amino acids. Germline-derived CDR1 and CDR2 are MNHEY and SMNVEV (reference sequence). This TCR was sampled from an adult with rheumatoid arthritis. Sequencing was carried out using CD8+ T cells sorted from blood. The chain couples TRBV27 to TRBJ2-1; D unresolved. CDR3 sequence: CASSLQWDNEQFF. CDR3 nucleotides: TGTGCCAGCAGTTTACAGTGGGACAATGAGCAGTTCTTC.